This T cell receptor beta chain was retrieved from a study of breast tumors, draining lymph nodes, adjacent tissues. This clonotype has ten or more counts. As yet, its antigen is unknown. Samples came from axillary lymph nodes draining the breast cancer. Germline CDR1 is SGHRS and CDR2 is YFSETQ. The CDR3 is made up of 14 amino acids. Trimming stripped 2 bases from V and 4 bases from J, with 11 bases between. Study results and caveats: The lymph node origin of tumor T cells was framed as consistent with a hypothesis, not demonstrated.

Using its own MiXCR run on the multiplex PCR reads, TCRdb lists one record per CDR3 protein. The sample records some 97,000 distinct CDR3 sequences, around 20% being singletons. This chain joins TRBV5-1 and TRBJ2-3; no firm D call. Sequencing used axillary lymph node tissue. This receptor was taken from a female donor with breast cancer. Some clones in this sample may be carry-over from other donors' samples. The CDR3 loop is CASSLLDSADTQYF. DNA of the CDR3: TGCGCCAGCAGCTTATTAGATTCAGCAGATACGCAGTATTTT.